Here is one TCR beta chain with its context. No antigen is known for it. The data were taken from a study of T cell responses to AZD1222 COVID-19 vaccine. Study details: Second doses that came at about 4 or about 12 weeks were put together.

Study-wide results and limits: Donors were chiefly white British, with a greater number of females, and clonal diversity was perhaps underestimated. Just a handful of AZD1222 recipients tested seropositive at baseline. Repertoires were obtained solely post-peak T cell response.

V trimming: 0 bases; J trimming: 4 bases; junction bases outside the gene matches: 4. CDR1 is KGHSY and CDR2 is FQNENV in the germline V gene. This CDR3 is built from 17 residues. The data were produced by immunoSEQ multiplex PCR, yet TCRdb's version contains in-frame clones alone and is incomplete. The sample holds some 130,000 clones, about 90% seen once. Sequenced material: peripheral blood, taken on day 0 of AZD1222 vaccination. The chain couples TRBV16 to TRBJ2-5, with 14 bases matching TRBD2. The receptor comes from an adult in good health. CDR3 region: CASSQSGLAGGIETQYF. CDR3 DNA sequence: TGTGCCAGCAGCCAATCCGGACTAGCGGGGGGCATAGAGACCCAGTACTTC.